This T cell receptor (beta chain) appears in the sequencing data of a study of T-cell reconstitution after alpha-beta-depleted transplantation in children. General study points: Alpha-beta T cells about two months after transplant reportedly derived from several hundred expanded graft clones.

The library targeted TCRbeta and was prepared with unique molecular identifiers. Via MiXCR, TCRdb re-called the PCR reads, giving one row per CDR3 protein. In the table there are 65,000 to 85,000 distinct CDR3 sequences, about 11% of which are singletons. There are many counts of this clonotype. Its antigen is not known. This receptor was identified in a boy between 10 and 17 years old with acute myeloid leukemia, due to receive a stem cell transplant. This specimen consisted of PBMCs, obtained before TCRalphabeta/CD19-depleted stem cell transplant.

The DNA of the CDR3 is TGCAGTGCTGCTTCACCTCTCGGTGAAGCTTTCTTT. Protein sequence: CSAASPLGEAFF. This chain connects TRBV20-1 to TRBJ1-1; D not certain. CDR3 length: 12 residues. Germline V gene data show CDR1 as DFQATT and CDR2 as SNEGSKA (reference sequence). The V end lost 5 bases, the J end lost 7 bases, and 14 bases lay between the germline ends.